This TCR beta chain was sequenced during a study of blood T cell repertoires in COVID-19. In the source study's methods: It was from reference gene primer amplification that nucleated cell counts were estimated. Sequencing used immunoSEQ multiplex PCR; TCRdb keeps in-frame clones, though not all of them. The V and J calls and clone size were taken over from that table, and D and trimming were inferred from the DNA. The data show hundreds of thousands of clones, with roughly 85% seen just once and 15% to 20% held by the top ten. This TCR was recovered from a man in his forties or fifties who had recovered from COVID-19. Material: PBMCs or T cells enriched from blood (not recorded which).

The chain's CDR3 is CASRSVRQGNTEAFF. The CDR3 DNA reads as TGTGCCAGCAGGTCGGTAAGACAGGGGAACACTGAAGCTTTCTTT. This rearrangement joins TRBV11-2 to TRBJ1-1; 7 nucleotides agree with TRBD1. Germline CDR1 reads SGHAT; CDR2 reads FQNNGV. The trim removed 6 bases at V and 1 base at J, leaving 8 bases unmatched. The CDR3 is 15 amino acids. The whole variable domain, filled in from reference TRBV11-2 and TRBJ1-1, reads EAGVAQSPRYKIIEKRQSVAFWCNPISGHATLYWYQQILGQGPKLLIQFQNNGVVDDSQLPKDRFSAERLKGVDSTLKIQPAKLEDSAVYLCASRSVRQGNTEAFFGQGTRLTVV.